This T cell receptor beta chain stems from a study of CD8+ T cells in alopecia areata. Whole-study findings and limits: Normal skin contains resident alphabeta T cells, and these are also sequenced in scalp samples.

Extracted RNA was reverse transcribed, and the resulting cDNA served as sequencing template. Clones were read by immunoSEQ multiplex PCR, and TCRdb kept only the in-frame ones, dropping some. Of roughly 100,000 clones listed, approximately 84% are singletons. CDR1 and CDR2 from the germline V gene are SGHDT and YYEEEE. The length of the CDR3 is 15 residues. The ends were cut back, 1 base at V and 1 base at J, with 6 bases in the middle. The sample holds one count of this clone. What it binds is not known. Specified treatment: oral pan-JAK inhibitor, 5-10 mg twice daily. The sequenced sample was CD8+ T cells sorted from blood, obtained around week 31, from a patient treated with tofacitinib. The origin of this receptor is a human donor with alopecia areata. The chain employs TRBV5-6 and TRBJ2-6; D gene unclear. Written as DNA, the CDR3 is TGTGCCAGCAGCTTGTTCGGATCTGGGGCCAACGTCCTGACTTTC. Protein: CASSLFGSGANVLTF. Full variable domain (rest looked up from reference TRBV5-6 and TRBJ2-6): DAGVTQSPTHLIKTRGQQVTLRCSPKSGHDTVSWYQQALGQGPQFIFQYYEEEERQRGNFPDRFSGHQFPNYSSELNVNALLLGDSALYLCASSLFGSGANVLTFGAGSRLTVL.